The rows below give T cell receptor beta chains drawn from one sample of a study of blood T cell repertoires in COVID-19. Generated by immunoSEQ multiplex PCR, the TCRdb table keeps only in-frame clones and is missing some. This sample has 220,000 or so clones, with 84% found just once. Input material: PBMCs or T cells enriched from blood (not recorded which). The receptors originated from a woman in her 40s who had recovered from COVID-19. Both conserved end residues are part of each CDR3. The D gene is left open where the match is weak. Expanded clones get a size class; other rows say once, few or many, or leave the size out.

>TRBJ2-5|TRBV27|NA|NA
CASRSRETQYF
TGTGCCAGTAGGTCGCGGGAGACCCAGTACTTC
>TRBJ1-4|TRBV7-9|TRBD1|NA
CASSFTGVDLFF
TGTGCCAGCAGCTTTACAGGGGTGGATCTGTTTTTT
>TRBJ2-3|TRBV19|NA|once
CASQGFDDTQYF
TGTGCCAGTCAGGGATTTGACGATACGCAGTATTTT
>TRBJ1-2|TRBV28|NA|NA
CATLPPGGYGYTF
TGTGCCACCCTTCCGCCGGGGGGCTATGGCTACACCTTC
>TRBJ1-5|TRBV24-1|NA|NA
CATSESRGPNQPQHF
TGTGCCACCAGTGAATCCAGGGGTCCTAATCAGCCCCAGCATTTT
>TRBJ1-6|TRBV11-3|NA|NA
CASSSSRGARNSPLHF
TGTGCCAGCAGCTCCAGCCGGGGGGCTCGGAATTCACCCCTCCACTTT
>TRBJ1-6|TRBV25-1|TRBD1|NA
CASSGDRPVSPLHF
TGTGCCAGCAGTGGGGACAGGCCGGTTTCACCCCTCCACTTT
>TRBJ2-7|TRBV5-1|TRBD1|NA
CASRGGTGLTEEQYF
TGCGCCAGCAGAGGCGGGACAGGCCTCACGGAAGAGCAGTACTTC
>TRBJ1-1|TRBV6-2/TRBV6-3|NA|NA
CASSFPMNTEAFF
TGTGCCAGCAGTTTTCCAATGAACACTGAAGCTTTCTTT
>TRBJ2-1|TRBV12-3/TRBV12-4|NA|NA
CASSPNPPGLAFF
TGTGCCAGCAGTCCCAACCCGCCGGGACTGGCGTTCTTC
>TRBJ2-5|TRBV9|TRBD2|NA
CASSTGGPRETQYF
TGTGCCAGCAGTACGGGAGGGCCTCGGGAGACCCAGTACTTC
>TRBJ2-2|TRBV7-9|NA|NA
CASSSQGRSTGELFF
TGTGCCAGCAGCTCACAGGGACGTAGCACCGGGGAGCTGTTTTTT
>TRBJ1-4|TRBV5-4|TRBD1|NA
CASSAGTERVNEKLFF
TGTGCCAGCAGCGCCGGGACAGAGCGCGTTAATGAAAAACTGTTTTTT
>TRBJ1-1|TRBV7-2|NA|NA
CASSLVNTEAFF
TGTGCCAGCAGCCTCGTTAACACTGAAGCTTTCTTT
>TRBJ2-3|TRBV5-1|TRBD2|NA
CASSPRLASSTDTQYF
TGCGCCAGCAGCCCCAGACTAGCCTCTAGCACAGATACGCAGTATTTT